What follows are 14 T cell receptor beta chains derived from one specimen sequenced in a study of T cell responses to AZD1222 COVID-19 vaccine. Here immunoSEQ multiplex PCR was the method, and the copy in TCRdb shows in-frame clones only, minus some. This sample carries about 66,000 clones, 88% of them seen once, and the ten largest clones take around 5.1%. This sample comprised peripheral blood, obtained 28 days after the second dose of the MenACWY control vaccine. The receptors were sampled from an adult who received the MenACWY meningococcal vaccine as a control.

The chain recombines TRBV3-1 (or the pseudogene TRBV3-2) with TRBJ1-5, with a tentative D call TRBD1 (6 bases). Trimming shortened V by 2 bases and J by 10 bases, and 18 bases separated the two germline ends. Germline V gives CDR1 LGHDT, CDR2 YNNKEL (reference sequence). The CDR3 is 15 residues long. As DNA, the CDR3 is TGTGCCAGCAGCCAATCTCCGGGACATCCTCGACCCCAGCATTTT. It specifies CASSQSPGHPRPQHF.

The J gene is TRBJ2-2, the V gene TRBV2; 10 bases map to TRBD1. With V trimmed by 7 bases and J by 7 bases, 9 bases remained unmatched. The germline gives CDR1 SNHLY, CDR2 FYNNEI. The CDR3 totals 15 residues. CDR3 sequence: CASTPGQGNNGELFF. CDR3 nucleotides: TGTGCCAGCACCCCGGGACAGGGGAATAACGGGGAGCTGTTTTTT.

This clone showed up just a few times. J is TRBJ2-1 and V is TRBV5-4, with D tentatively TRBD1 or TRBD2 (5 bases each). The ends were cut back, 3 bases at V and 7 bases at J, with 17 bases in the middle. The CDR3 runs to 15 residues. CDR1 is SGHNT, CDR2 YYREEE, per germline (reference sequence). The CDR3 DNA sequence: TGTGCCAGCAGCTCGCCCCCCGGCGAGGGGAATGAGCAGTTCTTC. Protein sequence: CASSSPPGEGNEQFF.

J is TRBJ2-5 and V is TRBV19; either TRBD1 or TRBD2 may supply D (5 bases each). Germline-derived CDR1 and CDR2 are LNHDA and SQIVND (reference sequence). The CDR3 length is 14 residues. Trimming pared 5 bases from V and 5 bases from J, leaving 15 bases between. The DNA for the CDR3 is TGTGCCAGTAGTCAAGCTAGCTGGGGGGAGACCCAGTACTTC. It encodes CASSQASWGETQYF.

The genes are TRBV28 and TRBJ2-6; 12 positions agree with TRBD2. The germline V gene encodes CDR1 MDHEN and CDR2 SYDVKM. The V gene end was trimmed by 6 bases and the J gene end by 0 bases; junction bases not matched to a gene: 3. CDR3 length: 17 residues. The CDR3 region has the DNA TGTGCCAGCAGGACTAGCGGGAGCCGCTCTGGGGCCAACGTCCTGACTTTC. The encoded protein is CASRTSGSRSGANVLTF.

The chain uses TRBV4-3 and TRBJ2-7; TRBD2 might be the D (5 bases). V was clipped by 3 bases and J by 2 bases, with 11 bases between them. This CDR3 is 14 amino acids long. CDR1 is LGHNA and CDR2 is YSLEER in the germline V gene. The CDR3 spells CASSHRTHTYEQYF. CDR3 sequence (DNA): TGCGCCAGCAGCCACCGGACTCATACCTACGAGCAGTACTTC.

This chain joins TRBV12-3 or TRBV12-4 and TRBJ1-1; D is perhaps TRBD1 (5 bases). The CDR3 has 13 residues. V gave up 3 bases and J gave up 0 bases, with 5 bases separating them. The DNA of the CDR3 is TGTGCCAGCAGTTTGGGGCTGAACACTGAAGCTTTCTTT. Amino acid sequence: CASSLGLNTEAFF.

The chain employs TRBV4-3 and TRBJ1-6, with D maybe TRBD1 (6 bases). The V end was cut by 0 bases, the J end by 10 bases, with 16 bases between. CDR3 length: 16 residues. Germline V gives CDR1 LGHNA, CDR2 YSLEER. DNA of the CDR3: TGCGCCAGCAGCCAAGATCGAGGGGGATCGAAATCACCCCTCCACTTT. Amino acids: CASSQDRGGSKSPLHF.

This CDR3 is CASLRDRNNEQFF. CDR3 sequence (DNA): TGTGCCAGCCTTAGAGACAGGAACAATGAGCAGTTCTTC. This sequence joins TRBV2 and TRBJ2-1, with D possibly matching TRBD1 (6 bases). V was clipped by 8 bases and J by 5 bases, with 13 bases between them. The CDR3 length is 13 residues. Germline-derived CDR1 and CDR2 are SNHLY and FYNNEI.

The chain recombines TRBV4-1 with TRBJ2-1; D may match TRBD1 or TRBD2 (6 bases each). The CDR3 has 17 residues. Germline CDR1 reads MGHRA; CDR2 reads YSYEKL. Trimming cost V 4 bases and J 9 bases, with 25 bases left between them. The CDR3 sequence: CASSLLGTGASWSEQFF. As DNA, the CDR3 is TGCGCCAGCAGCCTTTTAGGGACGGGGGCCTCATGGAGTGAGCAGTTCTTC.

The CDR3 bases are TGTGCCAGCAGCCAAGATAACGGGGGGACCCACGAGCAGTACTTC. Amino acid sequence: CASSQDNGGTHEQYF. This rearrangement joins TRBV3-1 (or the pseudogene TRBV3-2) to TRBJ2-7, with 7 bases that match TRBD2. The CDR3 runs 15 residues. Germline trimming cut 0 bases from V and 5 bases from J; bases unmatched to any gene: 7. Germline V lookup: CDR1 LGHDT, CDR2 YNNKEL (reference sequence).

This chain connects TRBV6-5 to TRBJ2-1, with TRBD2 matching 7 bases. The CDR3 contains 13 residues. With 6 bases clipped from V and 8 bases from J, the junction kept 7 bases outside the gene matches. Germline V gene lookup returns CDR1 MNHEY and CDR2 SVGAGI. CDR3: CASSLTGGYEQFF. The CDR3 DNA reads as TGTGCCAGCAGCCTAACCGGGGGGTATGAGCAGTTCTTC.

The chain uses TRBV28 and TRBJ2-7; D possibly matches TRBD1 or TRBD2 (5 bases each). This CDR3 contains 19 residues. From germline, CDR1 is MDHEN and CDR2 SYDVKM. V was cut by 2 bases and J by 2 bases, with 25 bases left in between. The DNA of the CDR3 is TGTGCCAGCAGTTTAAGCCCACCACTCCCGCGTTCGGGACCCTACGAGCAGTACTTC. This translates into CASSLSPPLPRSGPYEQYF.

The chain uses TRBV6-2 or TRBV6-3 and TRBJ1-1; no clear D gene. Trimming pared 3 bases from V and 6 bases from J, leaving 17 bases between. Germline V CDR1 and CDR2: MNHEY, SVGEGT. The CDR3 is made up of 15 amino acids. CDR3 in amino acids: CASSYGPGKAPEAFF. Here the CDR3 DNA reads TGTGCCAGCAGTTATGGTCCGGGGAAGGCCCCTGAAGCTTTCTTT.